These T cell receptor beta chains were read from a single sample in a study of T cell clones after liver transplantation. TCRdb's copy holds only in-frame clones and misses some; the assay was immunoSEQ multiplex PCR. The sample contains tens of thousands of clones, around 93% of which appear only once. The sample in question was CD4+ T cells from blood, obtained approximately 25 months after liver transplant. The receptors shown here come from a human patient who received a liver transplant. A share of the T cells may be of graft donor origin. Each CDR3 is given with its conserved first and last residue. D genes are given only for firm matches. Rows give clone size only sometimes, using once, few, many, or a class for an expanded clone.

TRBJ2-3,TRBV28,NA,once,TGTGCCAGCAGTTTTGGGGGGATTAACACAGATACGCAGTATTTT,CASSFGGINTDTQYF
TRBJ2-6,TRBV7-9,NA,NA,TGTGCCAGCAGCGGCGGGCAGGCGGGGGCCAACGTCCTGACTTTC,CASSGGQAGANVLTF
TRBJ2-3,TRBV18,NA,NA,TGTGCCAGCTCGCAACGGGGAGGAGCGGCATCCACAGATACGCAGTATTTT,CASSQRGGAASTDTQYF
TRBJ1-1,TRBV5-1,NA,NA,TGCGCCAGCAGCTTGGTCGCAGTTTCGATGAACACTGAAGCTTTCTTT,CASSLVAVSMNTEAFF
TRBJ1-5,TRBV5-1,NA,NA,TGCGCCAGCAGCTTGGTCCCGAATCAGCCCCAGCATTTT,CASSLVPNQPQHF
TRBJ2-7,TRBV29-1,TRBD2,NA,TGCAGCGTTGAAGATGGACTAGCGGGCACCTACGAGCAGTACTTC,CSVEDGLAGTYEQYF
TRBJ2-1,TRBV6-5,TRBD1,NA,TGTGCCAGCAGGGGACAGAGCTCCTACAATGAGCAGTTCTTC,CASRGQSSYNEQFF
TRBJ2-1,TRBV2,NA,NA,TGTGCCAGCAACGGGAGATCAAGCTACAATGAGCAGTTCTTC,CASNGRSSYNEQFF
TRBJ1-1,TRBV9,NA,NA,TGTGCCAGCAGCGTAGTCTCGGACACTGAAGCTTTCTTT,CASSVVSDTEAFF
TRBJ2-2,TRBV5-1,NA,NA,TGCGCCAGCAGCTTGAATGGACAGACCGGGGAGCTGTTTTTT,CASSLNGQTGELFF
TRBJ1-3,TRBV25-1,NA,NA,TGTGCCAGCAGTGAGTGGAACTCTGGAAACACCATATATTTT,CASSEWNSGNTIYF
TRBJ2-3,TRBV20-1,NA,few,TGCTCTGCTAATGTGCCAGATACGCAGTATTTT,CSANVPDTQYF
TRBJ1-1,TRBV5-1,NA,few,TGCGCCAGCAGCTTGGAGAGTGGGGCGGGGAACACTGAAGCTTTCTTT,CASSLESGAGNTEAFF
TRBJ1-1,TRBV12-5,TRBD1,once,TGTGCTAGTGCACAGGGGTTTACTGAAGCTTTCTTT,CASAQGFTEAFF
TRBJ2-7,TRBV6-1,NA,NA,TGTGCCAGCAGTAACAGGGGGGGCTACGAGCAGTACTTC,CASSNRGGYEQYF
TRBJ2-3,TRBV5-4,NA,NA,TGTGCCAGCAGCTTGGGTGATACGCAGTATTTT,CASSLGDTQYF
TRBJ2-2,TRBV5-4,NA,NA,TGTGCCAGCAGCGCTGCAGGGGTGGGCGGGGAGCTGTTTTTT,CASSAAGVGGELFF
TRBJ2-5,TRBV19,TRBD2,NA,TGTGCCAGTAGTATCCCCGAATCCGGGACTAGCGGGAGGGTCGGGGAGACCCAGTACTTC,CASSIPESGTSGRVGETQYF
TRBJ1-3,TRBV11-3,NA,NA,TGTGCCAGCAGCGAAGGATGGGAAAACACCATATATTTT,CASSEGWENTIYF
TRBJ2-1,TRBV7-2,NA,NA,TGTGCCAGCAGCTTAGAAGGTGGGCACTATAGGGGTAATGAGCAGTTCTTC,CASSLEGGHYRGNEQFF
TRBJ1-2,TRBV28,NA,NA,TGTGCCATCTCACCATCGATCGGGAAGTACTATGGCTACACCTTC,CAISPSIGKYYGYTF
TRBJ2-1,TRBV18,TRBD1,NA,TGTGCCAGCTCACTGGGACAGGGGAAGTTCTTC,CASSLGQGKFF
TRBJ1-1,TRBV19,TRBD1,NA,TGTGCCAGTAGTATAGGTGTGGAGACAGGGAAAATCGCTGAAGCTTTCTTT,CASSIGVETGKIAEAFF
TRBJ2-7,TRBV6-4,TRBD1,NA,TGTGCCAGCAGCCTTACAGGGGATAATACCTACGAGCAGTACTTC,CASSLTGDNTYEQYF
TRBJ1-6,TRBV5-1,NA,NA,TGCGCCAGCAGCCAAGACGGAGGTAATTCACCCCTCCACTTT,CASSQDGGNSPLHF
TRBJ2-3,TRBV15,NA,NA,TGTGCCACCAGCAGACAGGACGGGATTCGCACAGATACGCAGTATTTT,CATSRQDGIRTDTQYF
TRBJ1-2,TRBV28,TRBD1,NA,TGTGCCAGCAGCCTGACAGGGGGCTATGGCTACACCTTC,CASSLTGGYGYTF
TRBJ1-5,TRBV5-8,NA,NA,TGTGCCAGCAGCTTGGGGAATAGCAATCAGCCCCAGCATTTT,CASSLGNSNQPQHF